What follows are 16 T cell receptor beta chains derived from one specimen sequenced in a study of cytomegalovirus exposure and HLA in healthy donors. A multiplex PCR was run with 60 Vbeta primers and 13 Jbeta primers. Using immunoSEQ multiplex PCR, the repertoire was profiled, and TCRdb retains in-frame clones only, with some absent. Of approximately 130,000 clones in the sample, around four fifths were seen once. The specimen was PBMCs. The receptors were sampled from a boy aged 5-17 years in good health and CMV-seronegative.

As regards this clone: The same CDR3 also results from other DNA sequences found in this sample. V and J are TRBV2 and TRBJ2-3; 8 bases fit TRBD2. Trimming took 3 bases from V and 3 from J; bases not matched to a gene: 5. This CDR3 has 15 amino acids. CDR1 is SNHLY, CDR2 FYNNEI, per germline. The CDR3 loop reads CASSDLAGGTDTQYF. The CDR3 nucleotides are TGTGCCAGCAGTGACCTCGCGGGAGGTACAGATACGCAGTATTTT.

The rearrangement links TRBV4-1 to TRBJ2-1, with unresolved D. The CDR3 extends over 15 amino acids. The germline V gene encodes CDR1 MGHRA and CDR2 YSYEKL. V was shortened by 0 bases and J by 4 bases, with 10 bases between the two germline ends. Here the CDR3 reads CASSQEQPRYNEQFF. The CDR3 DNA sequence: TGCGCCAGCAGCCAAGAGCAGCCGCGGTACAATGAGCAGTTCTTC.

V is TRBV7-9 and J is TRBJ2-1; 7 positions agree with TRBD2. This CDR3 is 12 amino acids long. The germline CDR1 and CDR2 sequences are SEHNR and FQNEAQ (reference sequence). The V and J ends lost 5 bases and 13 bases, in that order; junction bases with no gene match: 8. The CDR3 DNA sequence: TGTGCCAGCAGCCCGTCGGGGAGGGGACAGTTCTTC. Its protein is CASSPSGRGQFF.

V is TRBV7-7 and J is TRBJ2-3; TRBD2 might be the D (6 bases). Germline CDR1 reads SSHAT; CDR2 reads FNYEAQ (reference sequence). The CDR3 spans 13 residues. Trimming cost V 4 bases and J 5 bases, with 10 bases left between them. CDR3 DNA: TGTGCCAGCAGCTCGGGAGAGCTAGATACGCAGTATTTT. Protein sequence: CASSSGELDTQYF.

This clone was detected once. The gene calls are TRBV18 and TRBJ2-1, with a tentative D call TRBD2 (6 bases). Trimming removed 1 base from V and 1 base from J, with 14 bases in between. CDR3 length equals 17 residues. The germline V gene has CDR1 KGHSH and CDR2 LQKENI. CDR3 coding DNA: TGTGCCAGCTCACCACTGTATTCTAGCGAATCCTACAATGAGCAGTTCTTC. The encoded protein is CASSPLYSSESYNEQFF.

The chain uses TRBV30 and TRBJ2-7; 14 bases match TRBD2. The CDR3 runs 15 residues. Germline lookup yields CDR1 GTSNPN and CDR2 SVGIG (reference sequence). J was trimmed by 9 bases and V by 2 bases; bases with no gene match: 9. As DNA, the CDR3 is TGTGCCTGGAGTTCCGGGACTAGCGGGAGTATTGTGCAGTACTTC. This sequence encodes CAWSSGTSGSIVQYF.

This CDR3 is CASLTRRDTEAFF. The CDR3 nucleotides read TGTGCCAGCCTCACGAGGAGGGACACTGAAGCTTTCTTT. The chain couples TRBV6-6 to TRBJ1-1, with D unresolved. The CDR3 spans 13 residues. Germline values: CDR1 MNHNY, CDR2 SVGAGI (reference sequence). Deletions cut 8 bases from V and 3 bases from J, with 13 bases between.

The chain employs TRBV5-1 and TRBJ1-6; 8 nucleotides match TRBD1. The V gene end was trimmed by 2 bases and the J gene end by 7 bases; junction bases not matched to a gene: 8. The germline CDR1 and CDR2 sequences are SGHRS and YFSETQ. This CDR3 contains 16 residues. This CDR3 reads CASSLNPGQANSPLHF. The CDR3, as DNA: TGCGCCAGCAGCTTAAATCCGGGACAGGCAAATTCACCCCTCCACTTT.

This sequence joins TRBV5-6 and TRBJ2-7; D possibly corresponds to TRBD2 (6 bases). The CDR3 consists of 15 residues. V was pared by 5 bases and J by 3 bases, with 18 bases between. Germline values: CDR1 SGHDT, CDR2 YYEEEE. The CDR3 loop reads CASSSFGGDRYEQYF. The CDR3, as DNA: TGTGCCAGCAGTTCATTCGGAGGGGACCGCTACGAGCAGTACTTC. The full variable domain, rest sourced from reference TRBV5-6 and TRBJ2-7, is DAGVTQSPTHLIKTRGQQVTLRCSPKSGHDTVSWYQQALGQGPQFIFQYYEEEERQRGNFPDRFSGHQFPNYSSELNVNALLLGDSALYLCASSSFGGDRYEQYFGPGTRLTVT.

This chain links TRBV27 with TRBJ2-3; D uncertain. V lost 3 bases and J 2 bases, leaving 6 bases between the germline ends. The CDR3 has 13 amino acids. Per the germline V gene, CDR1 is MNHEY and CDR2 is SMNVEV (reference sequence). The CDR3 is CASSFDNTDTQYF. The DNA of the CDR3 is TGTGCCAGCAGTTTCGACAACACAGATACGCAGTATTTT.

The chain uses TRBV7-9 and TRBJ2-1; TRBD2 might be the D (6 bases). CDR1 and CDR2 from the germline V gene are SEHNR and FQNEAQ (reference sequence). V lost 5 bases and J 6 bases, leaving 20 bases between the germline ends. This CDR3 is 16 amino acids long. The CDR3 is CASSELGPQGGNEQFF. The CDR3 bases are TGTGCCAGCAGCGAATTGGGCCCCCAGGGAGGCAATGAGCAGTTCTTC.

The rearrangement links TRBV7-7 to TRBJ2-1; 8 nucleotides match TRBD1. The CDR3 is 13 residues long. Losses at the gene ends were 4 bases for V and 8 bases for J; bases not matched to a gene: 4. Germline-derived CDR1 and CDR2 are SSHAT and FNYEAQ (reference sequence). CDR3: CASSSLQGDEQFF. For the CDR3, the DNA is TGTGCCAGCAGCTCCCTACAGGGGGATGAGCAGTTCTTC.

The chain joins TRBV6-4 to TRBJ2-2; the D gene is possibly TRBD2 (5 bases). The CDR3 contains 14 residues. V lost 6 bases to trimming and J lost 3 bases, with 11 bases between them. Germline assignment: CDR1 MRHNA and CDR2 SNTAGT. In nucleotides, the CDR3 is TGTGCCAGCAGGCGGTGGGAGTACACCGGGGAGCTGTTTTTT. It encodes CASRRWEYTGELFF.

A note on this clone: The same CDR3 also results from other DNA sequences found in this sample. The chain employs TRBV7-9 and TRBJ1-5; weak D call: TRBD1 (5 bases). With 3 bases removed from V and 2 bases from J, the gap between germline ends came to 14 bases. The length of the CDR3 is 16 residues. Per germline, CDR1 SEHNR and CDR2 FQNEAQ (reference sequence). The CDR3 nucleotides are TGTGCCAGCAGCTTGGCGGGCGGGGGGGGCAATCAGCCCCAGCATTTT. Protein product: CASSLAGGGGNQPQHF.

The chain links TRBV19 to TRBJ2-5; a weak D match, TRBD2 (5 bases). Germline-derived CDR1 and CDR2 are LNHDA and SQIVND (reference sequence). The length of the CDR3 is 14 residues. Deletions cut 3 bases from V and 5 bases from J, with 13 bases between. The CDR3 region is CASSIMLGGETQYF. The CDR3 region has the DNA TGTGCCAGTAGTATCATGTTAGGCGGGGAGACCCAGTACTTC. Drawing the rest from reference TRBV19 and TRBJ2-5, the complete variable domain is DGGITQSPKYLFRKEGQNVTLSCEQNLNHDAMYWYRQDPGQGLRLIYYSQIVNDFQKGDIAEGYSVSREKKESFPLTVTSAQKNPTAFYLCASSIMLGGETQYFGPGTRLLVL.

V usage is TRBV10-1 and J usage is TRBJ1-1; D might be TRBD1 (5 bases). Germline V lookup: CDR1 WNHNN, CDR2 SYGVQD (reference sequence). Deletions cut 0 bases from V and 0 bases from J, with 14 bases between. This CDR3 comprises 17 residues. Written as DNA, the CDR3 is TGCGCCAGCAGTGAGTCTGCCCTCTGGGACTTGAACACTGAAGCTTTCTTT. Its protein product is CASSESALWDLNTEAFF.